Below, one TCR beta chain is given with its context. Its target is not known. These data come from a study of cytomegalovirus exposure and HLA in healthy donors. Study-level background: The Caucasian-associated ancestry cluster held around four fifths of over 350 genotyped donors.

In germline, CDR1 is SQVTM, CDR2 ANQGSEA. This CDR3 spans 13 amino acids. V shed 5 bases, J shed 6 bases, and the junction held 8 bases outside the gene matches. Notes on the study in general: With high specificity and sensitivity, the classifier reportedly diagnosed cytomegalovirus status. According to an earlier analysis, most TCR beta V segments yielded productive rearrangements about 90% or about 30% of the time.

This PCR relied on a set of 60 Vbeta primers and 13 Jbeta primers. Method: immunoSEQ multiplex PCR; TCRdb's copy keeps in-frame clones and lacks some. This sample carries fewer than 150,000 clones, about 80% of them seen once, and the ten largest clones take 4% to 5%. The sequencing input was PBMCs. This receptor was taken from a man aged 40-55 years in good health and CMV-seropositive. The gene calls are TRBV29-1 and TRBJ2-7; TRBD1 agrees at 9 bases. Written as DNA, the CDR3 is TGCAGCGTTTCTAAGACAGGGGGTATCGAGCAGTACTTC. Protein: CSVSKTGGIEQYF.